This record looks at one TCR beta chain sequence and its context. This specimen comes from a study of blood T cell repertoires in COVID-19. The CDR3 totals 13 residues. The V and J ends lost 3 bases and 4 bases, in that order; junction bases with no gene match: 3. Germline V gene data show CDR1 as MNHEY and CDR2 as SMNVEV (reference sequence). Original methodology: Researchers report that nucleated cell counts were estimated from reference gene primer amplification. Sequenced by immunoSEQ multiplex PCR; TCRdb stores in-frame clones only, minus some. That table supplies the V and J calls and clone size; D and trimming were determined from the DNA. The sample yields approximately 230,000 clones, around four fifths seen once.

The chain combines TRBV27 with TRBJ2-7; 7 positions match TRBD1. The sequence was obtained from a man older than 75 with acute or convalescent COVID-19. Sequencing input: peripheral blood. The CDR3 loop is CASSLSRGYEQYF. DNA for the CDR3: TGTGCCAGCAGTTTGAGCAGGGGGTACGAGCAGTACTTC.